Listed below are T cell receptor beta chains from one sample, sequenced in a study of blood T cell repertoires in COVID-19. Only in-frame clones appear in the TCRdb table, and some are missing; sequencing was by immunoSEQ multiplex PCR. The sample has around 17,000 clones; around nine tenths are singletons. Sequences were obtained from peripheral blood. The receptors come from a man in his 60s with active COVID-19. Both conserved end residues are part of each CDR3. D genes are given only for firm matches. Where a row states a size, it is once, few, many or the class of an expanded clone; other rows omit it.

D gene: NA; clone size: NA; V gene: TRBV11-2; J gene: TRBJ2-1; CDR3 protein: CASSSGSALRGFF; CDR3 DNA: TGTGCCAGCAGCTCGGGGTCGGCACTCCGCGGCTTCTTC
D gene: NA; clone size: NA; V gene: TRBV7-9; J gene: TRBJ2-3; CDR3 protein: CASSLVLGRTDTQYF; CDR3 DNA: TGTGCCAGCAGCTTAGTTCTGGGGCGCACAGATACGCAGTATTTT
D gene: NA; clone size: NA; V gene: TRBV5-1; J gene: TRBJ2-5; CDR3 protein: CASSLSTGQETQYF; CDR3 DNA: TGCGCCAGCAGCTTGTCAACAGGGCAAGAGACCCAGTACTTC
D gene: NA; clone size: NA; V gene: TRBV1; J gene: TRBJ2-3; CDR3 protein: CTSSQDYGGGGTDTQYF; CDR3 DNA: TGCACCAGCAGCCAAGATTACGGGGGGGGTGGGACAGATACGCAGTATTTT
D gene: NA; clone size: NA; V gene: TRBV4-1; J gene: TRBJ1-4; CDR3 protein: CASSLPGEKLFF; CDR3 DNA: TGCGCCAGCAGCCTCCCGGGTGAAAAACTGTTTTTT
D gene: NA; clone size: few; V gene: TRBV5-6; J gene: TRBJ2-2; CDR3 protein: CASSLGLHTGELFF; CDR3 DNA: TGTGCCAGCAGCTTGGGACTCCACACCGGGGAGCTGTTTTTT
D gene: NA; clone size: NA; V gene: TRBV18; J gene: TRBJ2-1; CDR3 protein: CASSPRQVSSYNEQFF; CDR3 DNA: TGTGCCAGCTCACCAAGACAGGTGAGCTCCTACAATGAGCAGTTCTTC
D gene: NA; clone size: NA; V gene: TRBV5-1; J gene: TRBJ1-2; CDR3 protein: CASSGNRVEDYGYTF; CDR3 DNA: TGCGCCAGCAGCGGAAACAGGGTAGAAGACTATGGCTACACCTTC
D gene: NA; clone size: NA; V gene: TRBV29-1; J gene: TRBJ2-1; CDR3 protein: CSVARTMYNEQFF; CDR3 DNA: TGCAGCGTTGCTAGGACTATGTACAATGAGCAGTTCTTC
D gene: NA; clone size: NA; V gene: TRBV19; J gene: TRBJ1-6; CDR3 protein: CASSTGSLYNSPLHF; CDR3 DNA: TGTGCCAGTAGTACCGGGTCCCTGTATAATTCACCCCTCCACTTT
D gene: NA; clone size: NA; V gene: TRBV2; J gene: TRBJ2-1; CDR3 protein: CASSFIAYNEQFF; CDR3 DNA: TGTGCCAGCAGTTTTATAGCATACAATGAGCAGTTCTTC
D gene: TRBD2; clone size: NA; V gene: TRBV18; J gene: TRBJ2-5; CDR3 protein: CASSPYTSGGTSGETQYF; CDR3 DNA: TGTGCCAGCTCACCCTATACTAGCGGGGGTACAAGTGGGGAGACCCAGTACTTC
D gene: NA; clone size: NA; V gene: TRBV5-4; J gene: TRBJ1-2; CDR3 protein: CASSPNRGSRDGYTF; CDR3 DNA: TGTGCCAGCAGCCCCAATCGGGGTTCTCGAGATGGCTACACCTTC
D gene: TRBD1; clone size: NA; V gene: TRBV6-5; J gene: TRBJ1-6; CDR3 protein: CASSKQGISSPLHF; CDR3 DNA: TGTGCCAGCAGTAAACAGGGGATCAGTTCACCCCTCCACTTT
D gene: TRBD1; clone size: NA; V gene: TRBV2; J gene: TRBJ2-7; CDR3 protein: CASDRGFSYEQYF; CDR3 DNA: TGTGCCAGTGACAGGGGCTTTAGCTACGAGCAGTACTTC
D gene: TRBD1; clone size: NA; V gene: TRBV4-1; J gene: TRBJ1-4; CDR3 protein: CASSLRDRGQLNEKLFF; CDR3 DNA: TGCGCCAGCAGCCTCCGGGACAGGGGGCAACTTAATGAAAAACTGTTTTTT
D gene: NA; clone size: NA; V gene: TRBV7-8; J gene: TRBJ1-1; CDR3 protein: CASSQHTNTEAFF; CDR3 DNA: TGTGCCAGCAGTCAACACACGAACACTGAAGCTTTCTTT
D gene: NA; clone size: NA; V gene: TRBV9; J gene: TRBJ1-6; CDR3 protein: CASSCPPGYNSPLHF; CDR3 DNA: TGTGCCAGCAGCTGCCCCCCGGGTTATAATTCACCCCTCCACTTT
D gene: TRBD2; clone size: NA; V gene: TRBV11-3; J gene: TRBJ2-2; CDR3 protein: CASSSALASGTGELFF; CDR3 DNA: TGTGCCAGCAGCTCCGCACTAGCGTCGGGGACCGGGGAGCTGTTTTTT
D gene: TRBD1; clone size: NA; V gene: TRBV29-1; J gene: TRBJ1-2; CDR3 protein: CSVQGATQQANYGYTF; CDR3 DNA: TGCAGCGTACAGGGGGCTACGCAGCAAGCTAACTATGGCTACACCTTC
D gene: TRBD1; clone size: NA; V gene: TRBV7-9; J gene: TRBJ1-2; CDR3 protein: CASSLEGAGGGYGYTF; CDR3 DNA: TGTGCCAGCAGCTTAGAAGGGGCAGGGGGCGGCTATGGCTACACCTTC
D gene: TRBD2; clone size: NA; V gene: TRBV25-1; J gene: TRBJ2-7; CDR3 protein: CASSDGLAGLEQYF; CDR3 DNA: TGTGCCAGCAGTGACGGTCTAGCGGGCCTCGAGCAGTACTTC
D gene: TRBD1; clone size: NA; V gene: TRBV6-1; J gene: TRBJ2-7; CDR3 protein: CASSEPAPGQWSVEQYF; CDR3 DNA: TGTGCCAGCAGTGAGCCAGCCCCGGGACAGTGGTCTGTTGAGCAGTACTTC
D gene: NA; clone size: NA; V gene: TRBV6-5; J gene: TRBJ2-1; CDR3 protein: CAGSYGTPSSYNEQFF; CDR3 DNA: TGTGCCGGCAGTTACGGGACACCAAGCTCCTACAATGAGCAGTTCTTC
D gene: TRBD1; clone size: NA; V gene: TRBV27; J gene: TRBJ1-1; CDR3 protein: CASSGQMNTEAFF; CDR3 DNA: TGTGCCAGCTCGGGACAGATGAACACTGAAGCTTTCTTT
D gene: TRBD2; clone size: few; V gene: TRBV7-6; J gene: TRBJ2-5; CDR3 protein: CASSRGTSGGAKETQYF; CDR3 DNA: TGTGCCAGCAGCCGAGGGACTAGCGGGGGGGCCAAGGAGACCCAGTACTTC
D gene: TRBD1; clone size: NA; V gene: TRBV15; J gene: TRBJ1-1; CDR3 protein: CATSRGGQGNTEAFF; CDR3 DNA: TGTGCCACCAGCAGAGGGGGACAGGGGAACACTGAAGCTTTCTTT
D gene: NA; clone size: NA; V gene: TRBV10-3; J gene: TRBJ1-6; CDR3 protein: CAISQGDTTYNSPLHF; CDR3 DNA: TGTGCCATCAGCCAAGGGGACACCACCTATAATTCACCCCTCCACTTT
D gene: NA; clone size: once; V gene: TRBV5-4; J gene: TRBJ2-3; CDR3 protein: CASSPQGLTQYF; CDR3 DNA: TGTGCCAGCAGTCCACAGGGTCTTACGCAGTATTTT
D gene: TRBD1; clone size: NA; V gene: TRBV5-1; J gene: TRBJ1-6; CDR3 protein: CASSGARTGEAGSPLHF; CDR3 DNA: TGCGCCAGCAGCGGCGCCCGGACAGGGGAAGCGGGTTCACCCCTCCACTTT
D gene: TRBD1; clone size: NA; V gene: TRBV2; J gene: TRBJ2-1; CDR3 protein: CASAPQGAPYNEQFF; CDR3 DNA: TGTGCCAGCGCCCCTCAGGGGGCACCCTACAATGAGCAGTTCTTC
D gene: TRBD1; clone size: NA; V gene: TRBV14; J gene: TRBJ2-3; CDR3 protein: CASSLDRFADTQYF; CDR3 DNA: TGTGCCAGCAGCCTGGACAGGTTCGCAGATACGCAGTATTTT
D gene: NA; clone size: NA; V gene: TRBV4-2; J gene: TRBJ2-3; CDR3 protein: CASSRGGRAKGDTQYF; CDR3 DNA: TGTGCCAGCAGCCGCGGAGGGAGAGCCAAGGGAGATACGCAGTATTTT
D gene: TRBD2; clone size: NA; V gene: TRBV5-1; J gene: TRBJ2-3; CDR3 protein: CASSLGTSGGARTDTQYF; CDR3 DNA: TGCGCCAGCAGCTTGGGGACTAGCGGGGGGGCCCGCACAGATACGCAGTATTTT
D gene: NA; clone size: NA; V gene: TRBV19; J gene: TRBJ2-2; CDR3 protein: CASTYIGGTNTGELFF; CDR3 DNA: TGTGCCAGTACCTATATCGGGGGAACGAACACCGGGGAGCTGTTTTTT
D gene: TRBD2; clone size: NA; V gene: TRBV9; J gene: TRBJ2-3; CDR3 protein: CASSVATMRAGLAGATTDTQYF; CDR3 DNA: TGTGCCAGCAGCGTAGCTACGATGAGGGCCGGGCTAGCGGGGGCTACAACAGATACGCAGTATTTT
D gene: TRBD2; clone size: NA; V gene: TRBV27; J gene: TRBJ2-3; CDR3 protein: CASRSSGGIRTDTQYF; CDR3 DNA: TGTGCCAGCCGATCAAGCGGGGGGATACGCACAGATACGCAGTATTTT
D gene: TRBD1; clone size: NA; V gene: TRBV7-9; J gene: TRBJ2-2; CDR3 protein: CASSRTGGGGELFF; CDR3 DNA: TGTGCCAGCAGCCGGACAGGGGGCGGCGGGGAGCTGTTTTTT
D gene: NA; clone size: NA; V gene: TRBV4-1; J gene: TRBJ2-2; CDR3 protein: CASSHVPSRAKNTGELFF; CDR3 DNA: TGCGCCAGCAGCCATGTCCCGTCCAGGGCGAAGAACACCGGGGAGCTGTTTTTT
D gene: NA; clone size: NA; V gene: TRBV5-1; J gene: TRBJ2-3; CDR3 protein: CASSPGDPSTDTQYF; CDR3 DNA: TGCGCCAGCAGCCCGGGGGACCCCAGCACAGATACGCAGTATTTT
D gene: NA; clone size: NA; V gene: TRBV6-6; J gene: TRBJ1-1; CDR3 protein: CASSYSFLEAFF; CDR3 DNA: TGTGCCAGCAGTTACTCTTTTCTCGAGGCTTTCTTT
D gene: NA; clone size: NA; V gene: TRBV27; J gene: TRBJ2-4; CDR3 protein: CASSLLGVVKNIQYF; CDR3 DNA: TGTGCCAGCAGTTTATTAGGGGTGGTCAAAAACATTCAGTACTTC
D gene: TRBD1; clone size: NA; V gene: TRBV11-2; J gene: TRBJ1-1; CDR3 protein: CASSPGTVRLTEAFF; CDR3 DNA: TGTGCCAGCAGCCCGGGGACAGTTCGGCTCACTGAAGCTTTCTTT
D gene: TRBD1; clone size: NA; V gene: TRBV10-1; J gene: TRBJ2-3; CDR3 protein: CASSRGLSTDTQYF; CDR3 DNA: TGCGCCAGCAGCAGGGGGCTGAGCACAGATACGCAGTATTTT
D gene: NA; clone size: NA; V gene: TRBV28; J gene: TRBJ1-4; CDR3 protein: CASSAGGSLNEKLFF; CDR3 DNA: TGTGCCAGCAGTGCCGGGGGGAGTTTGAATGAAAAACTGTTTTTT
D gene: NA; clone size: NA; V gene: TRBV5-4; J gene: TRBJ1-2; CDR3 protein: CASSLEPINYGYTF; CDR3 DNA: TGTGCCAGCAGCTTGGAACCTATCAACTATGGCTACACCTTC
D gene: NA; clone size: NA; V gene: TRBV29-1; J gene: TRBJ1-1; CDR3 protein: CSVWGTNTEAFF; CDR3 DNA: TGCAGCGTTTGGGGCACGAACACTGAAGCTTTCTTT
D gene: NA; clone size: NA; V gene: TRBV7-2; J gene: TRBJ2-4; CDR3 protein: CASSPRQKNIQYF; CDR3 DNA: TGTGCCAGCAGCCCACGACAGAAAAACATTCAGTACTTC
D gene: TRBD1; clone size: NA; V gene: TRBV5-1; J gene: TRBJ2-7; CDR3 protein: CASSVSGQGVTYEQYF; CDR3 DNA: TGCGCCAGCAGCGTATCGGGACAGGGGGTGACCTACGAGCAGTACTTC
D gene: NA; clone size: NA; V gene: TRBV27; J gene: TRBJ2-1; CDR3 protein: CASSRLSEQFF; CDR3 DNA: TGTGCCAGCAGCCGGTTGAGTGAGCAGTTCTTC
D gene: NA; clone size: NA; V gene: TRBV12-3/TRBV12-4; J gene: TRBJ2-1; CDR3 protein: CASSLGQHNEQFF; CDR3 DNA: TGTGCCAGCAGTTTGGGGCAGCACAATGAGCAGTTCTTC
D gene: TRBD2; clone size: NA; V gene: TRBV5-1; J gene: TRBJ2-5; CDR3 protein: CASSQRTSGGQTQYF; CDR3 DNA: TGCGCCAGCAGCCAACGGACTAGCGGGGGGCAGACCCAGTACTTC
D gene: TRBD2; clone size: NA; V gene: TRBV3-1/TRBV3-2; J gene: TRBJ2-3; CDR3 protein: CASSSTSGGTDTQYF; CDR3 DNA: TGTGCCAGCAGTTCTACTAGCGGGGGGACAGATACGCAGTATTTT
D gene: TRBD2; clone size: medium-sized; V gene: TRBV19; J gene: TRBJ2-2; CDR3 protein: CATPSGPNTGELFF; CDR3 DNA: TGTGCCACCCCTAGCGGACCTAACACCGGGGAGCTGTTTTTT
D gene: NA; clone size: NA; V gene: TRBV6-5; J gene: TRBJ1-5; CDR3 protein: CASMTLIQVNQPQHF; CDR3 DNA: TGTGCCAGCATGACCCTCATACAGGTCAATCAGCCCCAGCATTTT